A selection of T cell receptor beta chains follows, all from one sample in a study of blood T cell repertoires in COVID-19. TCRdb's copy holds only in-frame clones and misses some; the assay was immunoSEQ multiplex PCR. The sample contains some 51,000 clones, about 88% of which appear only once. Material: peripheral blood. These receptors all come from a man in his 60s with acute or convalescent COVID-19. CDR3s leave out the opening cysteine and the closing phenylalanine or tryptophan. Each record gives: D gene, V gene, J gene, CDR3 protein. The D gene is left open where the match is weak.

>-|TRBV7-2|TRBJ1-6
ASSLQGNSPLH
>-|TRBV18|TRBJ2-1
ASSPRRGGRFGGEQF
>TRBD2|TRBV4-1|TRBJ2-7
ASSQASGTSRIEY
>-|TRBV7-9|TRBJ2-3
ASSPRGKTVADTQY
>-|TRBV7-2|TRBJ2-4
ASSLDRMVQY
>TRBD1|TRBV9|TRBJ1-6
ASSAKGGQYNSPLH
>-|TRBV5-1|TRBJ2-7
ASSSRPSPGFYEQY
>TRBD1|TRBV4-1|TRBJ2-1
ASSHPGQGTYNEQF
>-|TRBV29-1|TRBJ2-7
SVEEGRNYEQY
>-|TRBV6-2/TRBV6-3|TRBJ1-6
ASSRLSARNSPLH
>TRBD2|TRBV19|TRBJ2-1
ATIGSGGHYNEQF
>TRBD1|TRBV3-1/TRBV3-2|TRBJ1-2
ASSRGDRGRGYT
>TRBD1|TRBV7-2|TRBJ2-5
ASSLVTLRDRGETQY
>-|TRBV3-1/TRBV3-2|TRBJ1-2
ASSQAPGHNYGYT
>-|TRBV2|TRBJ2-1
ASRNRYETNEQF
>-|TRBV6-1|TRBJ2-7
ASSEGEVNEQY
>-|TRBV19|TRBJ1-6
ASTDRGNSPLH
>TRBD2|TRBV7-3|TRBJ2-2
ASSPTGGNTGELF
>-|TRBV11-3|TRBJ2-6
ASSLDLRVSGANVLT
>-|TRBV5-1|TRBJ1-1
ASSLYGQGNTEAF
>-|TRBV28|TRBJ1-5
ASSPRAEEQPQH
>-|TRBV27|TRBJ1-5
ASTRAGQPQH
>-|TRBV20-1|TRBJ2-7
SASSGHEQY
>-|TRBV21-1|TRBJ1-2
ASIRTGFRYGYT
>TRBD2|TRBV6-1|TRBJ2-1
ASSEFYFSGTSYNEQF
>-|TRBV27|TRBJ1-4
ASSLSVGANEKLF
>TRBD2|TRBV9|TRBJ2-1
ASSVVSGGSAYNEQF
>-|TRBV6-6|TRBJ2-5
ASSYPTGRAETQY
>TRBD2|TRBV7-9|TRBJ2-3
ASSSPSGSTDTQY
>-|TRBV27|TRBJ1-1
ASSLSSQGKTEAF
>-|TRBV4-2|TRBJ2-4
ASSQDPIARNIQY
>TRBD2|TRBV5-1|TRBJ2-7
ASSPGVAGPSYEQY
>TRBD1|TRBV18|TRBJ1-1
ASHGQGGKNTEAF
>TRBD2|TRBV24-1|TRBJ2-1
ATSDLYSGTVNEQF
>TRBD2|TRBV7-6|TRBJ2-3
ASSLGTSGSNADTQY
>TRBD2|TRBV27|TRBJ2-7
ASSLLVAGGLYEQY
>-|TRBV9|TRBJ2-2
ASSPWDTYTGELF
>-|TRBV6-2/TRBV6-3|TRBJ2-3
ASSSQASSTDTQY
>-|TRBV7-9|TRBJ2-1
ASSLSSVTYNEQF
>-|TRBV6-5|TRBJ1-2
ASSSGGFDGYT
>-|TRBV6-1|TRBJ2-1
ASSETSIGEQF
>TRBD2|TRBV4-3|TRBJ2-3
ASSQDPPATSGGDTQY
>-|TRBV29-1|TRBJ1-2
SANSRAYGYT
>TRBD1|TRBV6-5|TRBJ1-1
ASSSRGQLSF
>-|TRBV5-6|TRBJ2-1
ASSSSGQPYNEQF
>TRBD2|TRBV5-4|TRBJ2-1
ASSFVAGDYNEQF
>TRBD1|TRBV19|TRBJ1-5
ASSMDRGRSNQPQH
>-|TRBV6-5|TRBJ2-1
ASSYSRLYNNEQF
>-|TRBV4-3|TRBJ2-7
ASSQDRQAAYEQY
>TRBD1|TRBV19|TRBJ1-2
ASRRDRGQDYGYT
>TRBD1|TRBV18|TRBJ1-4
ASSDRGGEKLF
>TRBD2|TRBV11-3|TRBJ2-5
ASSPNTGGPQETQY